This TCR beta chain came from a study of CD4 T cells in relation to SARS-CoV-2 and coronaviruses. In the study overall: TCR beta CDR3s were sequenced after approximately 9-day antigen culture of PBMCs. Study findings and constraints: The cross-reactivity analysis covered only spike protein, not other viral proteins.

V lost 6 bases, J lost 1 base, and 10 bases lay in between. CDR1 is MNHEY, CDR2 SVGAGI, per germline. CDR3 length: 14 amino acids. Clones were read by immunoSEQ multiplex PCR, and TCRdb kept only the in-frame ones, dropping some. The sample lists 25,000 to 35,000 clones; about two thirds were seen once. Worth noting for this clone: Its cognate antigen is unknown.

The unexposed donors gave CD4+ T cells in about 2011-2018, prior to COVID-19. Isolation of CD4+ T cells took place after 10 days in culture. As cell numbers allowed, unexposed-donor CD4+ T cells faced SARS-CoV-2 S/N and four cold-coronavirus spikes. About 2 million PBMCs per well were cultured with about 9.8 IU/ml IL-2. The TCR sequence derives from a human donor in good health. V gene TRBV6-5 combines with J gene TRBJ2-1; tentatively, D is TRBD1 (5 bases). The sample taken for sequencing was CD4+ T cells from PBMCs, cultured in vitro. This chain's CDR3 is CASSNRRSYNEQFF. The CDR3 region has the DNA TGTGCCAGCAGCAACAGGCGGTCCTACAATGAGCAGTTCTTC.